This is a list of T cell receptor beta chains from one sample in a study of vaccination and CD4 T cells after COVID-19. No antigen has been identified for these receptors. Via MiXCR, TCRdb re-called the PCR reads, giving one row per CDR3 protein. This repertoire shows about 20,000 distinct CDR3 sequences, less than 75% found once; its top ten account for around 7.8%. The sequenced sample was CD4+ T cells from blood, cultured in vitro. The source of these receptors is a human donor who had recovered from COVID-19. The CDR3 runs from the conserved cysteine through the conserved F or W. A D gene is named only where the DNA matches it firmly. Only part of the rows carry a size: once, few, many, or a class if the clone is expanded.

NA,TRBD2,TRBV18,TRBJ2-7,CASSPTAGSSYEQYF,TGTGCCAGCTCACCAACAGCGGGGAGCTCCTACGAGCAGTACTTC
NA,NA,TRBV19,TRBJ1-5,CAVSRTFSNQPQHF,TGTGCCGTCAGCAGGACATTTAGCAATCAGCCCCAGCATTTT
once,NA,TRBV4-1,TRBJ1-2,CASSQAETHYGYTF,TGCGCCAGCAGCCAAGCCGAGACTCACTATGGCTACACCTTC
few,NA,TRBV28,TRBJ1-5,CASRVPQTGNQPQHF,TGTGCCAGCAGGGTTCCCCAGACAGGCAATCAGCCCCAGCATTTT
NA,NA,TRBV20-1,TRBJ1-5,CSAGGGNSQPQHF,TGCAGTGCTGGGGGGGGGAACAGTCAGCCCCAGCATTTT
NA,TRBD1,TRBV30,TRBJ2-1,CAWKGARVAHYNEQFF,TGTGCCTGGAAGGGGGCAAGGGTCGCACACTACAATGAGCAGTTCTTC
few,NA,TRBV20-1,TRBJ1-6,CSGSGGVYNSPLHF,TGCAGTGGGTCGGGGGGGGTATATAATTCACCCCTCCACTTT
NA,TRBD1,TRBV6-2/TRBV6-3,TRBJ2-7,CASRDRAHEQYF,TGTGCCAGCCGGGACAGGGCCCACGAGCAGTACTTC
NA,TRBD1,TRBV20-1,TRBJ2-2,CSARELQGDTGELFF,TGCAGTGCTAGAGAACTGCAGGGGGACACCGGGGAGCTGTTTTTT
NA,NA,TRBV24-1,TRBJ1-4,CATSDPGEKLFF,TGTGCCACCAGTGACCCGGGGGAGAAACTGTTTTTT
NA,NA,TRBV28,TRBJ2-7,CASSYSLYEQYF,TGTGCCAGCAGTTACAGCCTCTACGAGCAGTACTTC
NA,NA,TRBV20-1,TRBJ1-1,CRGLGGLNTEAFF,TGCAGGGGTCTAGGGGGACTGAACACTGAAGCTTTCTTT
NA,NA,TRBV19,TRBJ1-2,CASSIAQGRVVNYGYTF,TGTGCCAGTAGTATAGCGCAGGGGCGCGTGGTCAACTATGGCTACACCTTC
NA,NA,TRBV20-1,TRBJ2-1,CSARAQGHFANPMNEQFF,TGCAGTGCTAGAGCCCAGGGCCACTTTGCCAACCCGATGAATGAGCAGTTCTTC
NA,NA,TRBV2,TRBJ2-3,CASSEGGGTDTQYF,TGTGCCAGCAGTGAAGGGGGCGGAACAGATACGCAGTATTTT
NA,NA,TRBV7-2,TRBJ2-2,CASSLDGGGGGAPTGELFF,TGTGCCAGCAGCTTAGATGGGGGCGGAGGGGGCGCCCCCACCGGGGAGCTGTTTTTT
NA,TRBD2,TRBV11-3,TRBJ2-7,CASSLGLTSWEDYEQYF,TGTGCCAGCAGCTTAGGGTTGACTAGCTGGGAAGACTACGAGCAGTACTTC
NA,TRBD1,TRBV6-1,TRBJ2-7,CASSISYGQGIDEQYF,TGTGCCAGCAGTATTAGCTACGGACAGGGAATCGACGAGCAGTACTTC
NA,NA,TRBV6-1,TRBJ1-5,CASSQGGAGNQPQHF,TGTGCCAGCAGCCAAGGGGGGGCAGGCAATCAGCCCCAGCATTTT
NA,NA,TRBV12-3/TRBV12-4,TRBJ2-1,CASSFALFPADEQFF,TGTGCCAGCAGTTTTGCCCTGTTCCCGGCGGATGAGCAGTTCTTC
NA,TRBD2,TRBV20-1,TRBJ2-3,CSALAGEGTQYF,TGCAGTGCCTTAGCGGGAGAGGGTACGCAGTATTTT
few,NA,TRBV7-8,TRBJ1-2,CASSLQGTAYGYTF,TGTGCCAGCAGCTTACAAGGGACGGCCTATGGCTACACCTTC
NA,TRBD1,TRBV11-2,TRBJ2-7,CASSATGTVYEQYF,TGTGCCAGCAGCGCCACCGGGACAGTATACGAGCAGTACTTC
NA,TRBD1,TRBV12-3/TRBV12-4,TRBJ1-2,CASSGQGGINYGYTF,TGTGCCAGCAGTGGGCAGGGGGGGATCAACTATGGCTACACCTTC
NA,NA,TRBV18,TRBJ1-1,CASSPVRENTEAFF,TGTGCCAGCTCACCGGTACGAGAGAACACTGAAGCTTTCTTT
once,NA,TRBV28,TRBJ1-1,CASSSLPVDEAFF,TGTGCCAGCAGTTCCCTTCCGGTGGATGAAGCTTTCTTT
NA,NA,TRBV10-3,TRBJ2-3,CAIGAEHTDTQYF,TGTGCCATAGGGGCGGAACACACAGATACGCAGTATTTT
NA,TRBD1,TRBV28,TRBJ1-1,CASSPGTGVGVTEAFF,TGTGCCAGCAGTCCCGGGACAGGGGTTGGGGTCACTGAAGCTTTCTTT
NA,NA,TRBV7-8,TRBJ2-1,CASSPWGWTRRRNYNEQFF,TGTGCCAGCAGCCCGTGGGGATGGACGAGAAGGCGGAACTACAATGAGCAGTTCTTC
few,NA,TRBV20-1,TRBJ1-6,CSAREAASNSPLHF,TGCAGTGCTAGAGAGGCAGCTAGTAATTCACCCCTCCACTTT
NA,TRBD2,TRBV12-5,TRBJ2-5,CASGFRGLAGSETQYF,TGTGCTAGTGGTTTTAGGGGACTAGCGGGATCTGAGACCCAGTACTTC
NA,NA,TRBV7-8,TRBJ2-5,CASSFTAETQYF,TGTGCCAGCAGCTTTACAGCCGAGACCCAGTACTTC
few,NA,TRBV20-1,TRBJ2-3,CSGIPSEGTSTDTQYF,TGCAGTGGTATCCCCTCGGAGGGTACGAGCACAGATACGCAGTATTTT
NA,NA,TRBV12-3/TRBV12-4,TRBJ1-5,CASSSRPVSNQPQHF,TGTGCCAGCAGTTCCCGACCTGTGAGCAATCAGCCCCAGCATTTT
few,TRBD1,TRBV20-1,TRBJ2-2,CSARANGQGADTGELFF,TGCAGTGCTAGAGCTAACGGGCAGGGGGCCGACACCGGGGAGCTGTTTTTT
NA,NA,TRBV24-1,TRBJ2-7,CATSDTGTGYYEQYF,TGTGCCACCAGTGATACCGGGACCGGGTACTACGAGCAGTACTTC
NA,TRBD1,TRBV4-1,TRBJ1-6,CASSPTGGWGSPLHF,TGCGCCAGCAGCCCGACAGGGGGCTGGGGTTCACCCCTCCACTTT
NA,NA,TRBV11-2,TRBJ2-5,CASSPGPGGETQYF,TGTGCCAGCAGCCCGGGCCCCGGAGGGGAGACCCAGTACTTC
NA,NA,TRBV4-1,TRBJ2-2,CASSQGYQTGELFF,TGCGCCAGCAGCCAAGGGTACCAGACCGGGGAGCTGTTTTTT
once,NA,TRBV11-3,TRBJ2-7,CASSLTRYAPYEQYF,TGTGCCAGCAGCCTTACCCGATACGCCCCCTACGAGCAGTACTTC
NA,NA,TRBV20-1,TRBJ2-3,CSATGELYTQYF,TGCAGTGCTACAGGGGAACTGTATACGCAGTATTTT
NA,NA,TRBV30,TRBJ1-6,CAWSVRAEANNSPLHF,TGTGCCTGGAGTGTACGGGCAGAAGCCAATAATTCACCCCTCCACTTT
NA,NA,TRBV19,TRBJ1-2,CASSISGRNYGYTF,TGTGCCAGTAGTATTTCGGGCAGGAACTATGGCTACACCTTC
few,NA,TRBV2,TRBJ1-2,CASSDSPNYGYTF,TGTGCCAGCTCGGACAGCCCTAACTATGGCTACACCTTC
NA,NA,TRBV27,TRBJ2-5,CASSLLGGGGETQYF,TGTGCCAGCAGTTTACTGGGGGGCGGTGGGGAGACCCAGTACTTC
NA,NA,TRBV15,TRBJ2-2,CATSREPNTGELFF,TGTGCCACCAGCAGAGAGCCCAACACCGGGGAGCTGTTTTTT
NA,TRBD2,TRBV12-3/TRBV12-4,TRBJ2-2,CASSFGGGAGELFF,TGTGCCAGCAGTTTCGGGGGGGGAGCCGGGGAGCTGTTTTTT
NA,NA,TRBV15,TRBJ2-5,CATSRDNQETQYF,TGTGCCACCAGCAGGGACAACCAAGAGACCCAGTACTTC
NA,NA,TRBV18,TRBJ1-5,CASSRRTSGNQPQHF,TGTGCCAGCTCACGACGGACGTCCGGCAATCAGCCCCAGCATTTT
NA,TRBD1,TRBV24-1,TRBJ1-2,CATSDNPGQGYGYTF,TGTGCCACCAGTGATAATCCGGGACAGGGATATGGCTACACCTTC
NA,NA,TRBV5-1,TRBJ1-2,CASSLDSPGYTF,TGCGCCAGCAGCCTAGACAGTCCGGGCTACACCTTC